The rows below give T cell receptor beta chains drawn from one sample of a study of yellow fever vaccine responses in identical twins. TCRdb re-called the RT-PCR reads through MiXCR, storing one row per CDR3 protein. The data contain 20,000 to 25,000 distinct CDR3 sequences, roughly 73% of them singletons. The input for sequencing was T cells from blood (PBMCs), unsorted or a sorted subset (not recorded which), taken before or after yellow fever vaccination (not recorded which). These receptors all stem from a woman younger than 35 who received the yellow fever vaccine. CDR3s include the opening cysteine and the closing phenylalanine or tryptophan. Each record gives: clone size, D gene, V gene, J gene, CDR3 protein, CDR3 DNA. D genes are given only for firm matches. Size tells how often a clone was seen (once, few, many) or the class of an expanded clone, and some rows leave it out.

>few|NA|TRBV28|TRBJ1-1
CASSLYRGLNTEAFF
TGTGCCAGCAGTTTATATCGGGGGTTGAACACTGAAGCTTTCTTT
>once|TRBD2|TRBV20-1|TRBJ2-3
CSAIPGLAESTDTQYF
TGCAGTGCCATCCCCGGACTAGCCGAAAGCACAGATACGCAGTATTTT
>NA|NA|TRBV13|TRBJ2-5
CASSLSSRETQYF
TGTGCCAGCAGCTTATCGTCTCGGGAGACCCAGTACTTC
>NA|NA|TRBV2|TRBJ2-7
CASSADKSPAYEQYF
TGTGCCAGCAGCGCCGACAAGTCCCCAGCCTACGAGCAGTACTTC
>NA|NA|TRBV20-1|TRBJ2-3
CSARVGGVSDTQYF
TGCAGTGCTAGAGTAGGGGGTGTATCAGATACGCAGTATTTT
>few|NA|TRBV20-1|TRBJ1-2
CSAQVANYGYTF
TGCAGTGCTCAGGTAGCTAACTATGGCTACACCTTC
>NA|TRBD1|TRBV28|TRBJ2-1
CASTGTGWGYEQFF
TGTGCCAGCACCGGGACAGGGTGGGGATATGAGCAGTTCTTC
>once|NA|TRBV20-1|TRBJ2-4
CSARVGPGTSSIQYF
TGCAGTGCTAGAGTGGGGCCCGGCACCTCAAGCATTCAGTACTTC
>NA|TRBD2|TRBV5-1|TRBJ2-1
CASSSQGVGLAGENEQFF
TGCGCCAGCAGCTCACAGGGGGTCGGGCTAGCGGGAGAGAATGAGCAGTTCTTC
>NA|NA|TRBV10-3|TRBJ2-1
CAIASQVPGADSDEQFF
TGTGCCATCGCCTCACAGGTACCGGGGGCAGACTCGGATGAGCAGTTCTTC
>few|TRBD1|TRBV4-2|TRBJ1-2
CASSQDLQGAYYGYTF
TGTGCCAGCAGCCAAGATCTGCAGGGGGCATACTATGGCTACACCTTC
>few|NA|TRBV4-1|TRBJ2-3
CASSGDGFLSTDTQYF
TGCGCCAGCAGCGGGGACGGCTTCCTTAGCACAGATACGCAGTATTTT
>NA|NA|TRBV15|TRBJ2-1
CATSRDGGGAYEQFF
TGTGCCACCAGCAGAGATGGAGGGGGGGCATATGAGCAGTTCTTC
>NA|TRBD2|TRBV5-1|TRBJ2-3
CASSLGTSGNTDTQYF
TGCGCCAGCAGCTTGGGGACTAGCGGGAACACAGATACGCAGTATTTT
>few|TRBD2|TRBV24-1|TRBJ2-1
CATSDLPTSGRPNEQFF
TGTGCCACCAGTGATTTACCGACTAGCGGGAGACCCAATGAGCAGTTCTTC
>NA|TRBD2|TRBV13|TRBJ2-3
CASSLLAGGLTDTQYF
TGTGCCAGCAGCCTTCTAGCGGGGGGGCTTACAGATACGCAGTATTTT
>once|NA|TRBV5-1|TRBJ2-7
CASRRPSSYEQYF
TGCGCCAGCCGGCGGCCTAGCTCCTACGAGCAGTACTTC
>NA|NA|TRBV15|TRBJ1-5
CATTPKGGNQPQHF
TGTGCCACCACCCCCAAAGGGGGCAATCAGCCCCAGCATTTT
>NA|TRBD2|TRBV5-1|TRBJ2-1
CASSLGQSGLENEQFF
TGCGCCAGCAGCTTGGGACAGTCGGGACTAGAAAATGAGCAGTTCTTC
>NA|NA|TRBV6-1|TRBJ2-2
CASSERFDKGRAGELFF
TGTGCCAGCAGTGAAAGGTTTGACAAGGGGCGCGCCGGGGAGCTGTTTTTT
>NA|TRBD1|TRBV6-1|TRBJ1-1
CASSKGAGGVTEAFF
TGTGCCAGCAGTAAGGGGGCCGGAGGGGTGACTGAAGCTTTCTTT
>few|NA|TRBV12-3/TRBV12-4|TRBJ1-1
CASSFRTGNTEAFF
TGTGCCAGCAGTTTCCGCACAGGGAACACTGAAGCTTTCTTT
>NA|NA|TRBV7-3|TRBJ2-1
CASSLTRRGSYNEQFF
TGTGCCAGCAGCTTAACGAGGAGGGGCTCCTACAATGAGCAGTTCTTC
>NA|NA|TRBV11-1|TRBJ2-5
CASSLWGPETQYF
TGTGCCAGCAGCTTATGGGGACCAGAGACCCAGTACTTC
>NA|NA|TRBV11-3|TRBJ1-5
CASSLSPGIRGNQPQHF
TGTGCCAGCAGCTTATCACCCGGCATTCGGGGCAATCAGCCCCAGCATTTT
>NA|TRBD2|TRBV6-1|TRBJ2-4
CASSDMIGEGAKNIQYF
TGTGCCAGCAGTGATATGATCGGGGAGGGGGCCAAAAACATTCAGTACTTC
>NA|NA|TRBV5-1|TRBJ2-1
CASSLGGSSYNEQFF
TGCGCCAGCAGCTTGGGGGGAAGCTCCTACAATGAGCAGTTCTTC
>few|NA|TRBV18|TRBJ1-5
CASSPLPGPTNQPQHF
TGTGCCAGCTCACCGCTCCCCGGACCCACGAATCAGCCCCAGCATTTT
>NA|NA|TRBV5-6|TRBJ1-2
CASSLKIGYTF
TGTGCCAGCAGCCTTAAAATAGGCTACACCTTC
>few|TRBD1|TRBV6-2/TRBV6-3|TRBJ1-2
CASSYGTGVDYGYTF
TGTGCCAGCAGTTACGGTACAGGGGTGGACTATGGCTACACCTTC
>NA|NA|TRBV6-5|TRBJ1-2
CASSYRDTNYGYTF
TGTGCCAGCAGTTACCGGGACACTAACTATGGCTACACCTTC
>NA|NA|TRBV2|TRBJ2-7
CASSEGGVASYEQYF
TGTGCCAGCAGTGAAGGGGGGGTTGCCTCCTACGAGCAGTACTTC
>NA|NA|TRBV7-3|TRBJ1-1
CASSLSQVGTAAEAFF
TGTGCCAGCAGCTTAAGCCAGGTCGGGACGGCCGCTGAAGCTTTCTTT
>NA|TRBD2|TRBV11-1|TRBJ2-7
CASSFRGGIPYEQYF
TGTGCCAGCAGCTTTCGGGGGGGCATACCCTACGAGCAGTACTTC
>NA|TRBD1|TRBV7-9|TRBJ2-3
CASRPPTGEGTDTQYF
TGTGCCAGCAGGCCACCGACAGGGGAGGGCACAGATACGCAGTATTTT
>NA|NA|TRBV19|TRBJ1-1
CASNPTGANTEAFF
TGTGCCAGTAACCCCACGGGGGCTAACACTGAAGCTTTCTTT
>NA|NA|TRBV2|TRBJ2-7
CARAKWETYEQYF
TGTGCCAGAGCTAAGTGGGAGACCTACGAGCAGTACTTC
>NA|TRBD2|TRBV18|TRBJ2-4
CASSRGTSGNIQYF
TGTGCCAGCTCACGAGGGACTAGCGGGAACATTCAGTACTTC
>NA|NA|TRBV18|TRBJ1-1
CASSPPVPGDYTEAFF
TGTGCCAGCTCACCACCGGTGCCAGGAGACTACACTGAAGCTTTCTTT
>NA|NA|TRBV20-1|TRBJ1-1
CSAREREVGAFF
TGCAGTGCTAGAGAGAGGGAGGTGGGGGCTTTCTTT
>NA|NA|TRBV7-3|TRBJ1-1
CASSRTGYTEAFF
TGTGCCAGCAGCCGAACAGGGTACACTGAAGCTTTCTTT
>NA|TRBD2|TRBV14|TRBJ2-3
CASSQDGLAGGDTDTQYF
TGTGCCAGCAGCCAAGATGGGCTAGCGGGAGGGGACACAGATACGCAGTATTTT
>NA|NA|TRBV19|TRBJ2-7
CASSRWGNSYEQYF
TGTGCCAGTAGTAGATGGGGTAACTCCTACGAGCAGTACTTC
>once|NA|TRBV10-3|TRBJ1-6
CAISQGAGRQSPLHF
TGTGCCATCAGTCAAGGGGCAGGCCGCCAGTCACCCCTCCACTTT
>NA|NA|TRBV12-3/TRBV12-4|TRBJ2-4
CASSIITGIQYF
TGTGCCAGCAGTATCATTACGGGGATTCAGTACTTC
>few|NA|TRBV6-2/TRBV6-3|TRBJ2-1
CASSSRDSFYNEQFF
TGTGCCAGCAGTTCCCGGGACTCCTTTTACAATGAGCAGTTCTTC